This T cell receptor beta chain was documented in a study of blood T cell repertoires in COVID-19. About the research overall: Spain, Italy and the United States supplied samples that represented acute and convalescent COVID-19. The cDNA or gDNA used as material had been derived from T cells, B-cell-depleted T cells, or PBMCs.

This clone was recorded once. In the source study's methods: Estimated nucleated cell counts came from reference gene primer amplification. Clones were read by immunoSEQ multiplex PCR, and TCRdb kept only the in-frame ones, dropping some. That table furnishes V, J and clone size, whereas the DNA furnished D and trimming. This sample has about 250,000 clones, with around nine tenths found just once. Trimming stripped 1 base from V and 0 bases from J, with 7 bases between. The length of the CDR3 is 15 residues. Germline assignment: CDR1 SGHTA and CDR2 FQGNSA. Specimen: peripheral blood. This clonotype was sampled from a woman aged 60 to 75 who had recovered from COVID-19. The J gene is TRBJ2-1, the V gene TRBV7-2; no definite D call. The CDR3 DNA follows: TGTGCCAGCAGCTTAGTTAGTGGCTCCTACAATGAGCAGTTCTTC. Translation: CASSLVSGSYNEQFF.